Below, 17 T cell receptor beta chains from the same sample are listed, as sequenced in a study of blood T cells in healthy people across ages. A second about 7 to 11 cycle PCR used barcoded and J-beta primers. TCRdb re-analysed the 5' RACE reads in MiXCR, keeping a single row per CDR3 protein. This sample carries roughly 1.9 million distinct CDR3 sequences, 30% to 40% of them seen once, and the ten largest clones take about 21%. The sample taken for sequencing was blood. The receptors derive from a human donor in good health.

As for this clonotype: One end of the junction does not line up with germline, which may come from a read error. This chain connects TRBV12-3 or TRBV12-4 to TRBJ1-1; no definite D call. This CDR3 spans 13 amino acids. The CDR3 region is CASGLRENTEAFF. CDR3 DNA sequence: TGTGCCAGCGGTTTAAGGGAGAACACTGAAGCTTTCTTT.

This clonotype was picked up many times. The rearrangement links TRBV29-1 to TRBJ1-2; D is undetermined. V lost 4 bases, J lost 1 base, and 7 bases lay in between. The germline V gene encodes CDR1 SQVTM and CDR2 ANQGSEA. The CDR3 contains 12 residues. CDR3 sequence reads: CSVVWGNYGYTF. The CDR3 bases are TGCAGCGTTGTTTGGGGTAACTATGGCTACACCTTC.

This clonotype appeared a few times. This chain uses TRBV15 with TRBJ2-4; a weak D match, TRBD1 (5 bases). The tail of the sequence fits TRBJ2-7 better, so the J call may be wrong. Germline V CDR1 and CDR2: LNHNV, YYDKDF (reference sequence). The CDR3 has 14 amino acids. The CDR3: CATSSRQQNYEQYF. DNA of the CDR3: TGTGCCACCAGCAGTAGACAGCAGAATTACGAGCAGTACTTC.

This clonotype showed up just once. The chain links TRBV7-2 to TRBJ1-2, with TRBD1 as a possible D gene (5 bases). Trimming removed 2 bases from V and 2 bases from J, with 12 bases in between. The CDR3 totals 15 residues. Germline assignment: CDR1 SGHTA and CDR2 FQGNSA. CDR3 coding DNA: TGTGCCAGCAGCTTAACGCGGAGACAGAACTATGGCTACACCTTC. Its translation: CASSLTRRQNYGYTF.

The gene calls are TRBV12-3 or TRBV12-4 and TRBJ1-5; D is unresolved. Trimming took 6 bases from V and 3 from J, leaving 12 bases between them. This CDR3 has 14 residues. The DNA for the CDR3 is TGTGCCAGCAGCCCTGACTTATACAATCAGCCCCAGCATTTT. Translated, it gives CASSPDLYNQPQHF.

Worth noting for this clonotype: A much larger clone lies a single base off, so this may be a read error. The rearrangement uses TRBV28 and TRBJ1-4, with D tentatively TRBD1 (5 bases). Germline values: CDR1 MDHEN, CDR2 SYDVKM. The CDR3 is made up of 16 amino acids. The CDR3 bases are TGTACCAGCAGTTCAGCCGGACACGTCGGTAATGAAAAACTGTTTTTT. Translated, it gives CTSSSAGHVGNEKLFF.

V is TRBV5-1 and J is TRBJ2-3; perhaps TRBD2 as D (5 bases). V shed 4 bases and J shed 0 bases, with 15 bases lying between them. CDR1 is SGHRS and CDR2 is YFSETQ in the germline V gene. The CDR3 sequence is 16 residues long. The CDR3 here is CASSNSLASSTDTQYF. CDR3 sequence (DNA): TGCGCCAGCAGCAACAGCTTAGCGTCTAGCACAGATACGCAGTATTTT.

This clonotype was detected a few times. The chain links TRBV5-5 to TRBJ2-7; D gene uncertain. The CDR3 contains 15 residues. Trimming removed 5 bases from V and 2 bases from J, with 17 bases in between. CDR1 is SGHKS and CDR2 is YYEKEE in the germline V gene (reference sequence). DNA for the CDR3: TGTGCCAGCAGGGTTATACCAAGCCAAACCTACGAGCAGTACTTC. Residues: CASRVIPSQTYEQYF.

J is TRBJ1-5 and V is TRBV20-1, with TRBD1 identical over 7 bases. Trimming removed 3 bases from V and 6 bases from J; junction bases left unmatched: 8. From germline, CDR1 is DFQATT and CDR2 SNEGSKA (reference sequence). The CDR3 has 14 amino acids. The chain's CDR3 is CSASLTGEGQPQHF. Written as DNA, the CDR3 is TGCAGTGCTAGTCTAACAGGGGAGGGTCAGCCCCAGCATTTT.

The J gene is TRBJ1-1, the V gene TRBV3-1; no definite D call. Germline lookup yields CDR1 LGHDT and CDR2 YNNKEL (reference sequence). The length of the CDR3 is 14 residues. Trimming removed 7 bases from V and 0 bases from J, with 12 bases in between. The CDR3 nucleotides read TGTGCCAGCAACCAGAGGGAGGTGAACACTGAAGCTTTCTTT. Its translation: CASNQREVNTEAFF.

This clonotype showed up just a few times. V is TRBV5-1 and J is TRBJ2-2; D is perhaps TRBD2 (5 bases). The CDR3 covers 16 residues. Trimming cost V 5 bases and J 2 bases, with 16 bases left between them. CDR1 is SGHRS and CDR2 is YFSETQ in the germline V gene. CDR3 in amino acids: CASSSLGSGNTGELFF. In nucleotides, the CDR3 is TGCGCCAGCAGTTCTTTAGGGAGCGGAAACACCGGGGAGCTGTTTTTT.

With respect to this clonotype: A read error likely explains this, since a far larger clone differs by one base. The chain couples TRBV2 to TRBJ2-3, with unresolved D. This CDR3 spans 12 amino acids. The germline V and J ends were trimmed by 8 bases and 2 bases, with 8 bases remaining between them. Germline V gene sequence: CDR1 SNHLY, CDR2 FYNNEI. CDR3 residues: CASGISTDTQYF. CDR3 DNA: TGTGCCAGCGGTATATCCACAGATACGCAGTATTTT.

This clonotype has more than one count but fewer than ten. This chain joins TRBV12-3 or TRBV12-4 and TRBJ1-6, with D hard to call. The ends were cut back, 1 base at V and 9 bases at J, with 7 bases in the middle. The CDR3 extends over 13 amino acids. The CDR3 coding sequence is TGTGCCAGCAGTTTAGGACAAAGTTCACCCCTCCACTTT. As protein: CASSLGQSSPLHF.

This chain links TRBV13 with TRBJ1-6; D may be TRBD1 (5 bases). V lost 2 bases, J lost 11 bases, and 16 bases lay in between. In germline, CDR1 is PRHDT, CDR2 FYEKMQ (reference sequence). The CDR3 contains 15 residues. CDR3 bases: TGTGCCAGCAGCTTAAACCGGCAGGGCCGGGCACCCCTCCACTTT. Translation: CASSLNRQGRAPLHF.

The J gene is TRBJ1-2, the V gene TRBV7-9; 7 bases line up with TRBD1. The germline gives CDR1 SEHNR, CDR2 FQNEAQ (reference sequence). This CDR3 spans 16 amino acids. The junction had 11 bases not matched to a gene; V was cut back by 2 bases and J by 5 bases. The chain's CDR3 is CASSLRGGSGAYGYTF. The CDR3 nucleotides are TGTGCCAGCAGCTTAAGAGGGGGCTCGGGGGCTTATGGCTACACCTTC.

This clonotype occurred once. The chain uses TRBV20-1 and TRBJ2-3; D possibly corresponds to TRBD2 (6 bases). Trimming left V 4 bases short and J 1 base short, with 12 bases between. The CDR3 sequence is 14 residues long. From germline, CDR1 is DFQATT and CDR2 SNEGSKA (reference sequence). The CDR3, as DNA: TGCAGTGCTACCGAGCGGGCGGGCACAGATACGCAGTATTTT. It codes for CSATERAGTDTQYF.

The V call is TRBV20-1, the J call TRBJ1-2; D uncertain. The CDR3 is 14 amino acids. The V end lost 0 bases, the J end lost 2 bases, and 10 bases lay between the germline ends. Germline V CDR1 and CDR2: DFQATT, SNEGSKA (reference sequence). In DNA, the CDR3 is TGCAGTGCTAGAGATGGGCAGCGGAACTATGGCTACACCTTC. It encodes CSARDGQRNYGYTF.